These T cell receptor beta chains were read from a single sample in a study of shared clonotypes between healthy human individuals. Data came from immunoSEQ multiplex PCR; TCRdb stores just in-frame clones and leaves some out. The table has about 1 million clones, under 80% seen once; the top ten hold 1.2% to 1.5%. The sample was memory CD4+ T cells sorted from blood. The receptors derive from a man aged 18 to 29 in good health. Each CDR3 is given with its conserved first and last residue.

J,V,CDR3
TRBJ2-5,TRBV7-9,CASSLDLGQGETQYF
TRBJ2-6,TRBV5-1,CASSQGRGTGANVLTF
TRBJ1-1,TRBV28,CASSFEPYTEAFF
TRBJ2-7,TRBV5-4,CASTLDPQGREQYF
TRBJ2-7,TRBV18,CASSPGPGKTSRIYEQYF
TRBJ2-5,TRBV10-3,CAISELLAQETQYF
TRBJ2-2,TRBV7-6,CASSLALEAGELFF
TRBJ2-1,TRBV7-3,CASSPGGGAKNEQFF
TRBJ2-1,TRBV9,CASNRGMAYNEQFF
TRBJ2-7,TRBV7-2,CASSTYRSDEQYF
TRBJ2-3,TRBV10-3,CAISGGGTDTQYF
TRBJ1-2,TRBV28,CASRVGRVYGYTF
TRBJ2-1,TRBV6-5,CASRGPLYNEQFF
TRBJ2-7,TRBV7-8,CASSLGPITYEQYF
TRBJ2-5,TRBV6-1,CASSEAWGTQYF
TRBJ2-3,TRBV2,CASSDAWGDTQYF
TRBJ1-5,TRBV10-1,CASSAQGYNQPQHF
TRBJ1-2,TRBV7-9,CAGEGNYGYTF
TRBJ2-1,TRBV5-6,CASSPRDRAYNEQFF
TRBJ1-2,TRBV5-6,CASSSDRAGYGYTF
TRBJ1-3,TRBV19,CATSGTSNTIYF
TRBJ2-3,TRBV4-2,CASSLSGSSTDTQYF
TRBJ2-7,TRBV4-3,CASSLRGLGDWVGEQYF
TRBJ2-3,TRBV4-1,CASSQGSRRDTQYF
TRBJ1-6,TRBV2,CASSEMGLSRF
TRBJ2-4,TRBV11-2,CASSPGTGRVAKNIQYF